Sequencing of this T cell receptor (beta chain) was carried out in a study of blood T cell repertoires in COVID-19. For the study at large: Italy, Spain and the United States were the sources of the convalescent and acute COVID-19 samples.

Source study methods: Estimation of nucleated cell counts relied on the amplification of reference gene primers. TCRdb's table, derived via immunoSEQ multiplex PCR, lists solely in-frame clones and lacks some. For V, J and clone size, that table is used; D and trimming come from the DNA. This table has nearly 250,000 clones, around 85% appearing once. Trimming took 2 bases from V and 3 from J, leaving 8 bases between them. The CDR3 loop spans 13 amino acids. Germline CDR1 is LGHDT and CDR2 is YNNKEL (reference sequence). Participant age was roughly 18 to 90 years, and participants resided in roughly 25 US areas. Cohort assignment relied on participant-reported clinical history.

The TCR originated in a woman aged 45-59 years with acute COVID-19. Sequencing used PBMCs or T cells enriched from blood (not recorded which). The chain joins TRBV3-1 (or the pseudogene TRBV3-2) to TRBJ2-7, with D tentatively TRBD1 (5 bases). The CDR3: CASSQQGGYEQYF. DNA of the CDR3: TGTGCCAGCAGCCAACAGGGCGGCTACGAGCAGTACTTC.